Listed below are T cell receptor beta chains from one sample, sequenced in a study of Graves' ophthalmopathy and Graves' hyperthyroidism. TCRdb re-derived calls from the multiplex PCR reads in MiXCR, one entry per CDR3 protein. Among about 340,000 distinct CDR3 sequences listed, about a sixth were seen once. The sequenced material came from peripheral blood. These receptors were obtained from an adult man with Graves' ophthalmopathy. Each CDR3 is given with its conserved first and last residue. D genes are given only for firm matches. Only some rows state a clone size, as once, few, many or a class for expanded clones.

clone_size: many
j_call: TRBJ1-1
d_call: TRBD1
v_call: TRBV7-3
cdr3_aa: CASSQTGGAGAEAFF
cdr3_nt: TGTGCCAGCAGTCAGACAGGGGGCGCTGGGGCTGAAGCTTTCTTT

clone_size: many
j_call: TRBJ1-1
d_call: -
v_call: TRBV3-1
cdr3_aa: CASSQAPETEAFF
cdr3_nt: TGTGCCAGCAGCCAAGCCCCTGAGACTGAAGCTTTCTTT

clone_size: few
j_call: TRBJ1-2
d_call: -
v_call: TRBV11-2
cdr3_aa: CASSFRQENYGYTF
cdr3_nt: TGTGCCAGCAGCTTCAGACAGGAGAACTATGGCTACACCTTC

clone_size: many
j_call: TRBJ2-7
d_call: TRBD1
v_call: TRBV29-1
cdr3_aa: CSGRGQGLYEQYF
cdr3_nt: TGCAGCGGGAGAGGACAGGGGCTCTACGAGCAGTACTTC

clone_size: -
j_call: TRBJ1-3
d_call: -
v_call: TRBV27
cdr3_aa: CASIGTSQGGAGNTIYF
cdr3_nt: TGTGCCAGCATAGGAACGTCGCAGGGAGGTGCCGGAAACACCATATATTTT

clone_size: many
j_call: TRBJ1-1
d_call: TRBD1
v_call: TRBV6-6
cdr3_aa: CASSSGQGAAFF
cdr3_nt: TGTGCCAGCAGTTCAGGACAGGGGGCTGCTTTCTTT

clone_size: -
j_call: TRBJ2-3
d_call: -
v_call: TRBV11-2
cdr3_aa: CASSLGGPTDTQYF
cdr3_nt: TGTGCCAGCAGCTTAGGGGGGCCCACAGATACGCAGTATTTT

clone_size: many
j_call: TRBJ1-3
d_call: -
v_call: TRBV6-1
cdr3_aa: CASTEIFWVSGNTIYF
cdr3_nt: TGTGCCAGCACCGAAATATTCTGGGTATCTGGAAACACCATATATTTT

clone_size: few
j_call: TRBJ2-2
d_call: TRBD2
v_call: TRBV11-2
cdr3_aa: CASSLRLAGVTVTGELFF
cdr3_nt: TGTGCCAGCAGCCTCCGACTAGCGGGAGTGACTGTCACCGGGGAGCTGTTTTTT

clone_size: many
j_call: TRBJ2-2
d_call: TRBD1
v_call: TRBV10-3
cdr3_aa: CAISGGTGVRKNTGELFF
cdr3_nt: TGTGCCATCAGTGGCGGGACAGGGGTTCGGAAGAACACCGGGGAGCTGTTTTTT

clone_size: many
j_call: TRBJ1-5
d_call: -
v_call: TRBV4-2
cdr3_aa: CASSQERKGTSNQPQHF
cdr3_nt: TGTGCCAGCAGCCAAGAGAGGAAGGGTACGAGCAATCAGCCCCAGCATTTT

clone_size: many
j_call: TRBJ2-2
d_call: -
v_call: TRBV11-2
cdr3_aa: CASSLEVFGAGELFF
cdr3_nt: TGTGCCAGCAGCTTAGAGGTCTTCGGGGCCGGGGAGCTGTTTTTT

clone_size: many
j_call: TRBJ1-1
d_call: -
v_call: TRBV7-2
cdr3_aa: CASSVEQGGTEAFF
cdr3_nt: TGTGCCAGCAGCGTAGAACAGGGTGGTACTGAAGCTTTCTTT

clone_size: many
j_call: TRBJ1-5
d_call: -
v_call: TRBV19
cdr3_aa: CASSIGTVNQPQHF
cdr3_nt: TGTGCCAGTAGTATTGGTACAGTCAATCAGCCCCAGCATTTT

clone_size: few
j_call: TRBJ2-2
d_call: -
v_call: TRBV20-1
cdr3_aa: CSARDAGQSLGELFF
cdr3_nt: TGCAGTGCTAGAGATGCGGGACAGTCTTTGGGGGAGCTGTTTTTT

clone_size: many
j_call: TRBJ2-7
d_call: TRBD2
v_call: TRBV18
cdr3_aa: CASSDTSAITYEQYF
cdr3_nt: TGTGCCAGCTCAGATACTAGCGCTATTACCTACGAGCAGTACTTC

clone_size: many
j_call: TRBJ2-7
d_call: TRBD2
v_call: TRBV28
cdr3_aa: CASSRAGGIYEQYF
cdr3_nt: TGTGCCAGCAGCCGGGCGGGGGGGATCTACGAGCAGTACTTC

clone_size: many
j_call: TRBJ2-2
d_call: TRBD2
v_call: TRBV5-1
cdr3_aa: CASSGTSGRLTGELFF
cdr3_nt: TGCGCCAGCAGCGGGACTAGCGGGAGATTAACCGGGGAGCTGTTTTTT

clone_size: many
j_call: TRBJ2-7
d_call: TRBD1
v_call: TRBV5-1
cdr3_aa: CASSPDRVGREQYF
cdr3_nt: TGCGCCAGCAGCCCCGACAGGGTAGGGCGCGAGCAGTACTTC

clone_size: many
j_call: TRBJ2-7
d_call: TRBD2
v_call: TRBV11-2
cdr3_aa: CASSSVGTSIHEQYF
cdr3_nt: TGTGCCAGCAGCTCGGTGGGGACTAGCATCCACGAGCAGTACTTC

clone_size: many
j_call: TRBJ2-7
d_call: -
v_call: TRBV19
cdr3_aa: CASSFRDEMAYEQYF
cdr3_nt: TGTGCCAGTAGTTTCAGGGACGAAATGGCCTACGAGCAGTACTTC

clone_size: many
j_call: TRBJ1-1
d_call: -
v_call: TRBV9
cdr3_aa: CASSVYPAMNTEAFF
cdr3_nt: TGTGCCAGCAGCGTATATCCGGCGATGAACACTGAAGCTTTCTTT

clone_size: many
j_call: TRBJ2-5
d_call: -
v_call: TRBV19
cdr3_aa: CASRTYPGSQETQYF
cdr3_nt: TGTGCCAGTAGAACCTACCCCGGGAGCCAAGAGACCCAGTACTTC

clone_size: many
j_call: TRBJ2-7
d_call: TRBD1
v_call: TRBV2
cdr3_aa: CASSGSGTGSYEQYF
cdr3_nt: TGTGCCAGCAGTGGCTCCGGGACAGGGTCCTACGAGCAGTACTTC

clone_size: many
j_call: TRBJ1-2
d_call: -
v_call: TRBV12-3/TRBV12-4
cdr3_aa: CASSPEIKSGYTF
cdr3_nt: TGTGCCAGCAGCCCTGAAATAAAGTCGGGCTACACCTTC

clone_size: many
j_call: TRBJ2-7
d_call: -
v_call: TRBV27
cdr3_aa: CASSLRGTAYEQYF
cdr3_nt: TGTGCCAGCAGTTTACGGGGTACAGCCTACGAGCAGTACTTC

clone_size: many
j_call: TRBJ1-1
d_call: TRBD1
v_call: TRBV10-3
cdr3_aa: CAISVTGVTEAFF
cdr3_nt: TGTGCCATCAGTGTGACAGGGGTGACTGAAGCTTTCTTT

clone_size: many
j_call: TRBJ1-1
d_call: -
v_call: TRBV7-9
cdr3_aa: CASSFLSENTEAFF
cdr3_nt: TGTGCCAGCAGCTTTCTGTCAGAGAACACTGAAGCTTTCTTT

clone_size: -
j_call: TRBJ1-1
d_call: -
v_call: TRBV7-2
cdr3_aa: CASSTVGGTEAFF
cdr3_nt: TGTGCCAGCAGCACGGTGGGGGGCACTGAAGCTTTCTTT

clone_size: many
j_call: TRBJ1-2
d_call: TRBD1
v_call: TRBV12-3/TRBV12-4
cdr3_aa: CASSFGTGVNYGYTF
cdr3_nt: TGTGCCAGCAGTTTCGGGACAGGGGTTAACTATGGCTACACCTTC

clone_size: many
j_call: TRBJ2-5
d_call: TRBD2
v_call: TRBV29-1
cdr3_aa: CSVAGTSGRETQYF
cdr3_nt: TGCAGCGTTGCCGGGACTAGCGGCAGAGAGACCCAGTACTTC

clone_size: -
j_call: TRBJ2-7
d_call: -
v_call: TRBV27
cdr3_aa: CASSLKAGTYEQYF
cdr3_nt: TGTGCCAGCAGTTTAAAGGCAGGGACCTACGAGCAGTACTTC